Listed here are 23 T cell receptor beta chains from one sample, sequenced in a study of immune heterogeneity within non-small cell lung tumors. Multiplex PCR (32 V and 13 J primers) was used to amplify the TCR beta CDR3. TCRdb used MiXCR to reprocess the multiplex PCR reads, holding one entry per CDR3 protein. The sample holds about 6,000 distinct CDR3 sequences, 22% seen once. The starting template was genomic DNA from bulk tumor, about 600 ng per sample. Spaced far apart, several biopsies were taken from each primary tumor during surgery. Undergoing curative surgery were patients whose non-small cell lung cancer was untreated and newly diagnosed. Sample: lung tumor tissue. The origin of the receptors is a man aged 60-69 years with non-small cell lung cancer.

Worth noting for this clonotype: One end of the junction is discordant with germline, which a read error may explain. The V gene is TRBV7-2, the J gene TRBJ2-3; TRBD2 matches at 7 bases. CDR3 size: 14 residues. CDR1 is SGHTA and CDR2 is FQGNSA in the germline V gene. Here the CDR3 DNA reads TGTGCCAGCAGGCTAGCGGCTAGCACATATACGCAGTGTTTT. This translates into CASRLAASTYTQCF.

Many counts were recorded for this clonotype. The rearrangement joins TRBV5-1 to TRBJ2-5; a weak D match, TRBD2 (5 bases). The V and J ends lost 2 bases and 5 bases respectively, with 7 bases between them. Germline CDR1 and CDR2: SGHRS and YFSETQ. The CDR3 covers 12 residues. The CDR3 spells CASSFTSETQYF. For the CDR3, the DNA is TGCGCCAGCAGCTTTACTAGTGAGACCCAGTACTTC.

With regard to this clonotype: This may be a read error, as it is one base from a much larger clone. V and J are TRBV10-3 and TRBJ2-3; the D call may be TRBD1 or TRBD2 (5 bases each). The CDR3 is 14 residues long. CDR1 ENHRY and CDR2 SYGVKD come from the germline V gene. V lost 11 bases and J lost 1, with 16 bases in between. CDR3 loop: CAEGGLGGTDTQYF. For the CDR3, the DNA is TGTGCCGAAGGAGGACTGGGGGGCACAGATACGCAGTATTTT.

This clonotype is labeled medium-sized. The V and J genes are TRBV24-1 and TRBJ2-3; D is unclear. The CDR3 totals 13 residues. The germline V and J ends were trimmed by 4 bases and 2 bases, with 6 bases remaining between them. The germline V gene has CDR1 KGHDR and CDR2 SFDVKD. The CDR3 bases are TGTGCCACCAGTGACCGGTCCACAGATACGCAGTATTTT. It encodes CATSDRSTDTQYF.

This clonotype qualifies as medium-sized. The gene calls are TRBV30 and TRBJ1-4, with a possible D match to TRBD1 (5 bases). Trimming shortened V by 0 bases and J by 11 bases, and 13 bases separated the two germline ends. Germline CDR1 reads GTSNPN; CDR2 reads SVGIG (reference sequence). The CDR3 contains 13 residues. CDR3 region: CAWSVQGRGKLFF. In DNA form, the CDR3 reads TGTGCCTGGAGTGTCCAGGGACGCGGGAAACTGTTTTTT.

Worth noting for this clonotype: The final CDR3 position lacks the conserved phenylalanine or tryptophan, pointing to a likely read error. The DNA is left out, because the CDR3 cannot be placed on it with certainty; the CDR3 is given as TCRdb lists it. The chain carries TRBV11-2 and TRBJ2-7. Germline V lookup: CDR1 SGHAT, CDR2 FQNNGV. The CDR3 is 16 residues long, counting both termini. The CDR3 region is CASSLVGQSFPYERSL.

About this clonotype itself: A much larger clonotype is one base distant, so this may be a read error. This CDR3 reads CSVSRGYPRTDTQYF. The CDR3 DNA sequence: TGCAGTGTCAGCCGGGGCTATCCGCGCACAGATACGCAGTATTTT. The rearrangement links TRBV20-1 to TRBJ2-3; D possibly uses TRBD1 or TRBD2 (5 bases each). The CDR3 is 15 amino acids. Germline V CDR1 and CDR2: DFQATT, SNEGSKA (reference sequence). V was shortened by 7 bases and J by 1 base, with 18 bases between the two germline ends.

This clonotype was counted at least ten times. Here the CDR3 reads CASSSFSGGDEKLFF. In DNA form, the CDR3 reads TGTGCCAGCAGTTCCTTCTCTGGAGGGGATGAAAAACTGTTTTTT. The chain combines TRBV28 with TRBJ1-4; perhaps TRBD1 as D (5 bases). V lost 4 bases and J 6 bases, leaving 15 bases between the germline ends. Germline CDR1 is MDHEN and CDR2 is SYDVKM. The CDR3 has 15 residues.

This clonotype was counted at least ten times. The chain recombines TRBV7-2 with TRBJ2-1; the match to TRBD2 covers 8 bases. V dropped 3 bases and J dropped 8; count of bases not matched to a gene: 6. This CDR3 spans 14 amino acids. Germline-derived CDR1 and CDR2 are SGHTA and FQGNSA. CDR3 sequence reads: CASSLSREVDEQFF. The DNA for the CDR3 is TGTGCCAGCAGCTTGTCGCGGGAGGTCGATGAGCAGTTCTTC.

The chain links TRBV6-1 to TRBJ1-6; 8 nucleotides match TRBD1. The CDR3 runs to 16 residues. With 0 bases clipped from V and 19 bases from J, the junction kept 17 bases outside the gene matches. CDR1 is MNHNS, CDR2 SASEGT, per germline. CDR3 residues: CASSEAPGGNGSPVHF. The CDR3, as DNA: TGTGCCAGCAGTGAAGCCCCAGGGGGCAATGGTTCACCGGTGCACTTT.

This clonotype rates as medium-sized (0.01 to 0.1%). This sequence joins TRBV5-6 and TRBJ1-4, with D unresolved. The germline CDR1 and CDR2 sequences are SGHDT and YYEEEE. Trimming took 2 bases from V and 5 from J, leaving 10 bases between them. This CDR3 region has 14 residues. The CDR3 loop reads CASSFNLLNEKLFF. CDR3 coding DNA: TGTGCCAGCAGCTTCAACTTACTAAATGAAAAACTGTTTTTT.

This clonotype is labeled medium-sized (0.01 to 0.1%). The chain recombines TRBV19 with TRBJ2-6; D is perhaps TRBD1 (7 bases). Germline loops: CDR1 LNHDA, CDR2 SQIVND (reference sequence). V was cut by 4 bases and J by 2 bases, with 9 bases left in between. The CDR3 runs 15 residues. CDR3 DNA sequence: TGTGCCAGTAGTACCAGGGGGGCTGGGGCCAACGTCCTGACTTTC. Translated: CASSTRGAGANVLTF.

This clonotype was recorded many times. The chain couples TRBV7-6 to TRBJ2-1; 9 nucleotides match TRBD2. V lost 2 bases and J lost 4; bases outside the gene matches: 3. From germline, CDR1 is SGHVS and CDR2 FNYEAQ. The CDR3 length is 15 residues. The CDR3 DNA sequence: TGTGCCAGCAGCTTATTAGCGGGAGCGTACAATGAGCAGTTCTTC. This sequence encodes CASSLLAGAYNEQFF.

This clonotype is medium-sized within its sample. The chain joins TRBV15 to TRBJ2-1; 10 bases map to TRBD2. V shed 2 bases and J 0 bases; nucleotides not matched to a gene: 4. Germline values: CDR1 LNHNV, CDR2 YYDKDF (reference sequence). The CDR3 totals 17 residues. CDR3 sequence (DNA): TGTGCCACCAGCAGATGGCCTAGCGGGAGCTCCTACAATGAGCAGTTCTTC. Translated: CATSRWPSGSSYNEQFF.

By sample share, this clonotype is medium-sized. J is TRBJ2-2 and V is TRBV24-1; the D is unclear. Germline V gene lookup returns CDR1 KGHDR and CDR2 SFDVKD. Trimming removed 1 base at V and 3 bases at J, with 8 bases between. This CDR3 comprises 15 residues. The CDR3 here is CATSDFYDDTGELFF. The CDR3 DNA follows: TGTGCCACCAGTGATTTTTATGACGACACCGGGGAGCTGTTTTTT.

This clonotype has ten or more counts. V usage is TRBV6-6 and J usage is TRBJ2-3; 12 bases are a match to TRBD2. The J segment lost 4 bases and the V segment lost 0 bases, leaving 8 bases of the junction unmatched. The germline V gene encodes CDR1 MNHNY and CDR2 SVGAGI (reference sequence). This CDR3 has 18 residues. The CDR3 DNA is TGTGCCAGCAGTTACTCTGAGACTAGCGGGAGTGGGGCAGATACGCAGTATTTT. Amino acid sequence: CASSYSETSGSGADTQYF.

This clonotype has at least ten counts. This chain connects TRBV4-2 to TRBJ2-7, with D perhaps TRBD2 (6 bases). The V end lost 4 bases, the J end lost 5 bases, and 12 bases lay between the germline ends. The V gene's germline CDR1 is LGHNA and CDR2 YNFKEQ. The CDR3 is 13 residues long. The CDR3 DNA follows: TGTGCCAGCAGCCGAAGACTAGTCGACGAGCAGTACTTC. Its protein is CASSRRLVDEQYF.

V is TRBV3-1 and J is TRBJ2-5; D is possibly TRBD2 (5 bases). V lost 0 bases, J lost 2 bases, and 16 bases lay in between. CDR1 LGHDT and CDR2 YNNKEL come from the germline V gene (reference sequence). The CDR3 totals 17 residues. This chain's CDR3 is CASSQEISGSAQETQYF. The CDR3 DNA is TGTGCCAGCAGCCAAGAAATCTCGGGGAGTGCTCAAGAGACCCAGTACTTC.

This clonotype is medium-sized (0.01 to 0.1%) by share. The CDR3 coding sequence is TGTGCCAGCAGCTCGGGACACCACGAAACTTTCGGTGAAAAACTGTTTTTT. As protein: CASSSGHHETFGEKLFF. The J gene is TRBJ1-4, the V gene TRBV28; maybe TRBD1 (6 bases). V was cut by 6 bases and J by 7 bases, with 24 bases left in between. Per the germline V gene, CDR1 is MDHEN and CDR2 is SYDVKM. This CDR3 has 17 residues.

With regard to this clonotype: A read error is likely, as this CDR3 ends without the conserved phenylalanine or tryptophan. V usage is TRBV19 and J usage is TRBJ2-5; no reliable D call. V was trimmed by 8 bases and J by 5 bases, leaving 15 bases between them. The germline CDR1 and CDR2 sequences are LNHDA and SQIVND (reference sequence). The CDR3 covers 13 residues. CDR3 sequence (DNA): TGTGCCAGTTCCGTCCGTCTGTACGAGACCCAGTACCTC. Protein: CASSVRLYETQYL.

This clonotype rates as medium-sized. The rearrangement joins TRBV24-1 to TRBJ2-7, with 8 bases lining up with TRBD2. The length of the CDR3 is 13 residues. CDR1 KGHDR and CDR2 SFDVKD come from the germline V gene. The trim removed 6 bases at V and 3 bases at J, leaving 3 bases unmatched. CDR3 in amino acids: CATSIAGGYEQYF. DNA of the CDR3: TGTGCCACCAGTATTGCGGGAGGCTACGAGCAGTACTTC.

This clonotype was seen many times. The chain is built from TRBV18 and TRBJ1-1, with a possible D match to TRBD1 (6 bases). The germline CDR1 and CDR2 sequences are KGHSH and LQKENI. This CDR3 region has 13 residues. V lost 5 bases and J 0 bases, leaving 7 bases between the germline ends. The CDR3 DNA reads as TGTGCCAGCTCAGGGACACTGAACACTGAAGCTTTCTTT. It yields the protein CASSGTLNTEAFF.

This clonotype was observed at least ten times. The rearrangement uses TRBV9 and TRBJ2-1; TRBD2 is a possible D gene (6 bases). The CDR3 runs 15 residues. Germline CDR1 reads SGDLS; CDR2 reads YYNGEE. V was cut by 0 bases and J by 2 bases, with 9 bases left in between. The CDR3 bases are TGTGCCAGCAGCGTAGATAGCGGAACCTACAATGAGCAGTTCTTC. This gives the protein CASSVDSGTYNEQFF.